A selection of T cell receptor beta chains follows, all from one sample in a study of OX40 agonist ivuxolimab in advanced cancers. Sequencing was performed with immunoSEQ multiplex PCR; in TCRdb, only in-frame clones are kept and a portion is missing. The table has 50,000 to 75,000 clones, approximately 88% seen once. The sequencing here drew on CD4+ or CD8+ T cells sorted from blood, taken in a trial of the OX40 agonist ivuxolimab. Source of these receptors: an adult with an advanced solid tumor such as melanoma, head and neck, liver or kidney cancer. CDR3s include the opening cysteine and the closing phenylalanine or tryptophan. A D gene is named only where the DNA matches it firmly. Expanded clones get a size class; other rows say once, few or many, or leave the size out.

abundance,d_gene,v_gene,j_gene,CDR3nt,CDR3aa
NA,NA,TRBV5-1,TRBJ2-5,TGCGCCAGCAGCTCACACGGACAAGAGACCCAGTACTTC,CASSSHGQETQYF
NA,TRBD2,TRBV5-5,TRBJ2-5,TGTGCCAGCAGCTTAACGATAATAGCGGGGGGGCGGGAGACCCAGTACTTC,CASSLTIIAGGRETQYF
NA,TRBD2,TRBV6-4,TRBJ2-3,TGTGCCAGCAGTGACTCGGGACTAGCGAAAGATACGCAGTATTTT,CASSDSGLAKDTQYF
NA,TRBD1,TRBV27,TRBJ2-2,TGTGCCAGCAGTTTAGGGGGACAGGGTCGAACCGGGGAGCTGTTTTTT,CASSLGGQGRTGELFF
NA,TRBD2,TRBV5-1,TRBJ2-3,TGCGCCAGCAGCTTGAGTGCGGGAGTGGGCACAGATACGCAGTATTTT,CASSLSAGVGTDTQYF
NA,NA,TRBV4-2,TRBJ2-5,TGTGCCAGCAGCCAAGCGACAGCACCCCAAGAGACCCAGTACTTC,CASSQATAPQETQYF
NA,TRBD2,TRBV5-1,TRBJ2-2,TGCGCCAGCAGCTTAAGCGGGAGGGGTGGCACCGGGGAGCTGTTTTTT,CASSLSGRGGTGELFF
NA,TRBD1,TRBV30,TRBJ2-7,TGTGCCTGGGACCGCCGACAGGGGAGTTACGAGCAGTACTTC,CAWDRRQGSYEQYF
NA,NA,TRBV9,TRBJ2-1,TGTGCCAGCAGCCCCTTGCAGAATGAGCAGTTCTTC,CASSPLQNEQFF
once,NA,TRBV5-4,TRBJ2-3,TGTGCCAGCAGCTTGGACGGCAGCTCTAGCACAGATACGCAGTATTTT,CASSLDGSSSTDTQYF
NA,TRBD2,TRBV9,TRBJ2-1,TGTGCCAGCAGCGTAGCTTACCTAGCGGCCGATGAGCAGTTCTTC,CASSVAYLAADEQFF
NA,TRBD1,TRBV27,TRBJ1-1,TGTGCCAGCAGTTTAAGCTGGGGGACAGCGAACACTGAAGCTTTCTTT,CASSLSWGTANTEAFF
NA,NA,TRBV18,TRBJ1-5,TGTGCCAGCTCACGGGAACTCCCAGGGGATATGAGCAATCAGCCCCAGCATTTT,CASSRELPGDMSNQPQHF
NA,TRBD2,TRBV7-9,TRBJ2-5,TGTGCCAGCAGCCCGACTAGCGGGGAGGGGGAGACCCAGTACTTC,CASSPTSGEGETQYF
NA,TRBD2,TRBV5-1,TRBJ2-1,TGCGCCAGCAGCTTGAGGCTAGGACTAGCGAGCTCCTACAATGAGCAGTTCTTC,CASSLRLGLASSYNEQFF
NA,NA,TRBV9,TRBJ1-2,TGTGCCAGCAGCCCCGCCGGGATTAACTATGGCTACACCTTC,CASSPAGINYGYTF
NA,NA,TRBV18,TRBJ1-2,TGTGCCAGCTCACCATCTGGGGATAACTATGGCTACACCTTC,CASSPSGDNYGYTF
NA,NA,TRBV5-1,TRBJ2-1,TGCGCCAGCAGCTTGGTGCTAGCAGGTGAGCAGTTCTTC,CASSLVLAGEQFF
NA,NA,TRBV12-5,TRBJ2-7,TGTGCTAGTGGTTTGGTCGGCGGCTCCTACGAGCAGTACTTC,CASGLVGGSYEQYF
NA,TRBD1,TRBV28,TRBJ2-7,TGTGCCAGCAGTTCACCGGGACAGGGATTGTCCGAGCAGTACTTC,CASSSPGQGLSEQYF
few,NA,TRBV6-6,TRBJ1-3,TGTGCCAGCAGTTACGACGGGGGAAACACCATATATTTT,CASSYDGGNTIYF
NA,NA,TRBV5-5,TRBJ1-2,TGTGCCAGCAGCTTTCAGTCGCCGGGCACTTACGGCTACACCTTC,CASSFQSPGTYGYTF
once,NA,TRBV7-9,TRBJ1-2,TGTGCCAGCAGTGCGCAGGGACAAGACTACACCTTC,CASSAQGQDYTF
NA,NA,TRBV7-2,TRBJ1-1,TGTGCCAGCAGCCTACCGGTGGGAGGGATGACTGAAGCTTTCTTT,CASSLPVGGMTEAFF
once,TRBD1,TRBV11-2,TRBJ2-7,TGTGCCAGCAGCCAGGACAGGGTCTACGAGCAGTACTTC,CASSQDRVYEQYF
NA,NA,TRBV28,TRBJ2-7,TGTGCCAGCAGGCGGAACTACGAGCAGTACTTC,CASRRNYEQYF
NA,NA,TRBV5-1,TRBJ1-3,TGCGCCAGCAGCTTGTCCGGGACCGGAGAGAACACCATATATTTT,CASSLSGTGENTIYF
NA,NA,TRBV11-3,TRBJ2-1,TGTGCCAGCAGCTTTACAGTCACTTACTACAATGAGCAGTTCTTC,CASSFTVTYYNEQFF
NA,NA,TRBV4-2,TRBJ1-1,TGTGCCAGCAGCCTACCCGGGGAGGGTAGAGAAGCTTTCTTT,CASSLPGEGREAFF
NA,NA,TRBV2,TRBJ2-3,TGTGCCAGCAGGGAGTTCAGGACAGATACGCAGTATTTT,CASREFRTDTQYF
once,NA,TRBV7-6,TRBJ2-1,TGTGCCAGCAGCAAGGGGGTGAGAGGTCCGGCGCTCACCTACAATGAGCAGTTCTTC,CASSKGVRGPALTYNEQFF
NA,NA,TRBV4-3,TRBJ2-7,TGCGCCAGCAGCCTTGGACTGGACTACGAGCAGTACTTC,CASSLGLDYEQYF
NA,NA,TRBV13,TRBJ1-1,TGTGCCAGCAGCTTAATATCAGGGTATGCCATAGAAGCTTTCTTT,CASSLISGYAIEAFF
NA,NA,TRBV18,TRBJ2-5,TGTGCCAGCTCATACCAGGGGATGGAGGAGACCCAGTACTTC,CASSYQGMEETQYF
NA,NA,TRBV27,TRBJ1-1,TGTGCCAGCAGTTTCAGGGTCGAGAACACTGAAGCTTTCTTT,CASSFRVENTEAFF
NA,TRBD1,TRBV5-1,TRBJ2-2,TGCGCCAGCAGCCTGGGACAGGGGGGAGGAAGGAACACCGGGGAGCTGTTTTTT,CASSLGQGGGRNTGELFF
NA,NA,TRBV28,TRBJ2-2,TGTGCCAGCAGCTGGGTAGGGGCCCAGAACACCGGGGAGCTGTTTTTT,CASSWVGAQNTGELFF
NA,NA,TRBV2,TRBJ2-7,TGTGCCAGCAGTGCCCTTTACTACGAGCAGTACTTC,CASSALYYEQYF
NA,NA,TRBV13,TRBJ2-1,TGTGCCAGCAGCTCTCGGACACAAAGCTCCTACAATGAGCAGTTCTTC,CASSSRTQSSYNEQFF
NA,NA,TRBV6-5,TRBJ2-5,TGTGCCAGCAGGCCCTCGCTAGCGCAAGAGACCCAGTACTTC,CASRPSLAQETQYF
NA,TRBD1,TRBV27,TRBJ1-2,TGTGCCAGCAGTTTAGGACAGGGGGCGAGTGGCTACACCTTC,CASSLGQGASGYTF
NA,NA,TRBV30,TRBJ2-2,TGTGCCTGGAGTGCGCTGGACGGCGGGGAGCTGTTTTTT,CAWSALDGGELFF
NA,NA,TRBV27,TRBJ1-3,TGTGCCAGCAGTCCCACTTATGCCACTGGAAACACCATATATTTT,CASSPTYATGNTIYF
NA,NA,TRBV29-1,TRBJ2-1,TGCAGCGTTGAGGCAGTCCGGTACAATGAGCAGTTCTTC,CSVEAVRYNEQFF
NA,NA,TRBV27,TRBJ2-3,TGTGCCAGCAGTTCGTCCCGGGACTCCGAACGGAATACGCAGTATTTT,CASSSSRDSERNTQYF
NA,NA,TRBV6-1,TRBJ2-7,TGTGCCAGCAGACCGGATGACACAGTGACCTACGAGCAGTACTTC,CASRPDDTVTYEQYF
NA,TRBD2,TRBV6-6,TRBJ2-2,TGTGCCAGCAGTGATAGCGGGGGGAACACCGGGGAGCTGTTTTTT,CASSDSGGNTGELFF
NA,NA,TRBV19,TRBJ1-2,TGTGCCAGTAGTATAGATCTAAGCAGGGACTATGGCTACACCTTC,CASSIDLSRDYGYTF
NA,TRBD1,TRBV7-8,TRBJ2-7,TGTGCCAGCAGCTTAGTAAAAGGTGGACAGGGGGGCGAGCAGTACTTC,CASSLVKGGQGGEQYF
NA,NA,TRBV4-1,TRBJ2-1,TGCGCCAGCAGCCGGCCCGCGGGTGATGGTGAGCAGTTCTTC,CASSRPAGDGEQFF
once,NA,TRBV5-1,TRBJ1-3,TGCGCCAGCAGCTTGTGGTACGAAAGCTCTGGAAACACCATATATTTT,CASSLWYESSGNTIYF
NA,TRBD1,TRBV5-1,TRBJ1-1,TGCGCCAGTAAGGGACAGGGGCGTCGGAACACTGAAGCTTTCTTT,CASKGQGRRNTEAFF
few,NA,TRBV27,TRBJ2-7,TGTGCCAGCAGCCGTCGGGTCCACCCTTACGAGCAGTACTTC,CASSRRVHPYEQYF
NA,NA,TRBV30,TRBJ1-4,TGTGCCTGGAGTCCCCTTAAAGGGGGTGAAAAACTGTTTTTT,CAWSPLKGGEKLFF
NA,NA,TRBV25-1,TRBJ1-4,TGTGCCAGCTCCCAAGAGCCGGCTCTTAATGAAAAACTGTTTTTT,CASSQEPALNEKLFF
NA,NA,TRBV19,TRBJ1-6,TGTGCCAGTGCGGACATCTCCTATAATTCACCCCTCCACTTT,CASADISYNSPLHF
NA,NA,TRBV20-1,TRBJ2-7,TGCAGTGCTAGAGCCCTCCGGGAGCAGTACTTC,CSARALREQYF
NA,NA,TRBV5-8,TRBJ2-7,TGTGCCAGCAGCTTGCAACACAGGTCATACGCCTACGAGCAGTACTTC,CASSLQHRSYAYEQYF